This is a list of T cell receptor beta chains from one sample in a study of blood T cell repertoires in COVID-19. TCRdb keeps only in-frame clones here, not all; method: immunoSEQ multiplex PCR. The sample consists of some 370,000 clones, roughly 90% of them appearing once. Sample: peripheral blood. These receptors originate from a man aged 40-49 years with acute or convalescent COVID-19. CDR3s include the opening cysteine and the closing phenylalanine or tryptophan. Each record gives: J gene, CDR3 length, clone size, V gene, D gene, CDR3 DNA, CDR3 protein. The D gene is left open where the match is weak. The size field is filled for only some rows; it gives once, few, many or a size class.

TRBJ2-7,14,.,TRBV2,.,TGTGCCAGCAGGCCCCCAGGAGGAACCTACGAGCAGTACTTC,CASRPPGGTYEQYF
TRBJ2-3,13,.,TRBV3-1/TRBV3-2,.,TGTGCCAGCAGCCATTCTAGCACAGATACGCAGTATTTT,CASSHSSTDTQYF
TRBJ1-2,15,once,TRBV2,.,TGTGCCAGCAGTGAAGCGCTTGACAGGAACTATGGCTACACCTTC,CASSEALDRNYGYTF
TRBJ2-3,15,.,TRBV30,TRBD2,TGTGCCTGGAGTGGGGTAGCGGGATGGGGGGATACGCAGTATTTT,CAWSGVAGWGDTQYF
TRBJ2-6,16,.,TRBV10-3,.,TGTGCCATCAGTGAGAATGAGGGGACAGGGGCCAACGTCCTGACTTTC,CAISENEGTGANVLTF
TRBJ2-7,14,.,TRBV10-1,.,TGCGCCAGCAGTGAACCAAAAGTGGGCCTTGAGCAGTACTTC,CASSEPKVGLEQYF
TRBJ2-7,13,.,TRBV7-8,.,TGTGCCAGCAGCCTCAGGGGTCGGGACGAGCAGTACTTC,CASSLRGRDEQYF
TRBJ1-4,17,.,TRBV11-2,TRBD1,TGTGCCAGCAGCTTAGGGAGGGGGACAGGGATTAATGAAAAACTGTTTTTT,CASSLGRGTGINEKLFF
TRBJ1-5,16,.,TRBV5-1,.,TGCGCCAGCAGCTTGAGCTCAGGGGACAGCAATCAGCCCCAGCATTTT,CASSLSSGDSNQPQHF
TRBJ1-2,10,.,TRBV21-1,.,TGTGCCAGCAGCTCCAGGGGCTACACCTTC,CASSSRGYTF
TRBJ1-1,16,.,TRBV19,.,TGTGCCAGTAGTATCCCTACCATCTCCAAGAACACTGAAGCTTTCTTT,CASSIPTISKNTEAFF